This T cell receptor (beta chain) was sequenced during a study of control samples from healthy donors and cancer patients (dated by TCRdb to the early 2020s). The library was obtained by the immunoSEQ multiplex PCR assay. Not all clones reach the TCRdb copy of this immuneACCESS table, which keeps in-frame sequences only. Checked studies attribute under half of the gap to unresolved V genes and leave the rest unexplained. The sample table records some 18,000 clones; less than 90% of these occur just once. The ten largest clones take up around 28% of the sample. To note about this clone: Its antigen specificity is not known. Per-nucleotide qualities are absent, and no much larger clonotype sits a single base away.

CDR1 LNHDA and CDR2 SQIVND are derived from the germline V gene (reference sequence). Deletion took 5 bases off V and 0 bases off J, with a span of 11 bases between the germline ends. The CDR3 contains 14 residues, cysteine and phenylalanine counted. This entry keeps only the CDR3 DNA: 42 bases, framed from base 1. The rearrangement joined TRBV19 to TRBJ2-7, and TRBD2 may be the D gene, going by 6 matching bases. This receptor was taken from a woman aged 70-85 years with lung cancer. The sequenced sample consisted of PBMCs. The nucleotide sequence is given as TGTGCCAGTAGTCGGGGAGGCAACTCCTACGAGCAGTACTTC. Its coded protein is CASSRGGNSYEQYF.